This T cell receptor (beta chain) originates from a study of PD-L1 blockade in urothelial cancer. Study as a whole: Investigators checked blood 3 weeks (second dose) and 6 weeks after treatment start.

This clone has more than one count but fewer than ten. The time point: pretreatment peripheral blood. Sequencing used immunoSEQ multiplex PCR; TCRdb keeps in-frame clones, though not all of them. The table lists tens of thousands of clones, around 85% of them singletons. The V gene's germline CDR1 is SNHLY and CDR2 FYNNEI. Trimming removed 4 bases from V and 6 bases from J, with 10 bases in between. The CDR3 has 12 residues. The TCR was taken from a woman aged 60 to 75 with urothelial cancer. Sample: PBMCs, taken around atezolizumab (anti-PD-L1) treatment. This chain uses TRBV2 with TRBJ2-7; D is unclear. CDR3 nucleotides: TGTGCCAGCAGTGCCTTGTCGAGCGAGCAGTACTTC. Its protein product is CASSALSSEQYF.